This TCR beta chain was obtained from a study of metastatic and nonmetastatic thyroid tumors. Through MiXCR, TCRdb re-clonotyped the PCR reads. The sample records about 42,000 clones, around 10% being singletons. Trimming removed 3 bases from V and 8 bases from J, with 11 bases in between. Germline assignment: CDR1 SGHVS and CDR2 FQNEAQ. The CDR3 totals 13 residues. This clone was recorded many times. There were no patients who had received any treatment before thyroid surgery. The rearrangement links TRBV7-8 to TRBJ2-1; D might be TRBD1 (6 bases). The sequenced sample consisted of blood. This TCR was recovered from a male donor with papillary thyroid cancer or a benign thyroid nodule (not recorded which). Some clones in this sample may be carry-over from other donors' samples. DNA for the CDR3: TGTGCCAGCAGCTTGTACAGGGTCGATGAGCAGTTCTTC. It specifies CASSLYRVDEQFF. The whole variable domain, filled in from reference TRBV7-8 and TRBJ2-1, reads GAGVSQSPRYKVAKRGQDVALRCDPISGHVSLFWYQQALGQGPEFLTYFQNEAQLDKSGLPSDRFFAERPEGSVSTLKIQRTQQEDSAVYLCASSLYRVDEQFFGPGTRLTVL.